Following are 9 T cell receptor beta chains from one sample sequenced in a study of blood T cell repertoires in COVID-19. The repertoire was sequenced with immunoSEQ multiplex PCR; TCRdb's copy has only in-frame clones and lacks some. The sample contains 140,000 to 150,000 clones, around 87% of which appear only once. The specimen was PBMCs or T cells enriched from blood (not recorded which). Every receptor here comes from a young woman with acute COVID-19.

This sequence joins TRBV28 and TRBJ2-1; TRBD2 matches 13 bases. CDR1 and CDR2 (germline): MDHEN, SYDVKM. CDR3 length: 16 residues. The V and J ends lost 5 bases and 1 base, in that order; junction bases with no gene match: 2. The CDR3, as DNA: TGTGCCAGCAGTACTAGCGGGAGGGGTTCCTACAATGAGCAGTTCTTC. It is translated as CASSTSGRGSYNEQFF. Variable domain in full (rest from reference TRBV28 and TRBJ2-1): DVKVTQSSRYLVKRTGEKVFLECVQDMDHENMFWYRQDPGLGLRLIYFSYDVKMKEKGDIPEGYSVSREKKERFSLILESASTNQTSMYLCASSTSGRGSYNEQFFGPGTRLTVL.

The J gene is TRBJ2-3, the V gene TRBV9; 10 positions agree with TRBD2. CDR3 length: 18 residues. V was pared by 0 bases and J by 3 bases, with 10 bases of the junction left unmatched. Germline V gene lookup returns CDR1 SGDLS and CDR2 YYNGEE. CDR3 sequence (DNA): TGTGCCAGCAGCGTAGGGGGGGAACTAGCGGGACGTACAGATACGCAGTATTTT. It is translated as CASSVGGELAGRTDTQYF.

The V gene is TRBV7-9, the J gene TRBJ2-2; 12 bases match TRBD2. V was clipped by 5 bases and J by 6 bases; unmatched bases: 4. The V gene's germline CDR1 is SEHNR and CDR2 FQNEAQ (reference sequence). The CDR3 spans 15 residues. CDR3 in DNA: TGTGCCAGCAGCGGGCGACTAGCGGGAGCCGGGGAGCTGTTTTTT. It translates to CASSGRLAGAGELFF.

The chain recombines TRBV13 with TRBJ1-3; 8 bases line up with TRBD1. CDR3 size: 16 residues. With V trimmed by 5 bases and J by 4 bases, 10 bases remained unmatched. CDR1 and CDR2 from the germline V gene are PRHDT and FYEKMQ (reference sequence). In nucleotides, the CDR3 is TGTGCCAGCAGCCTTACCCGCGACAGGGGAGGAAACACCATATATTTT. Its translation: CASSLTRDRGGNTIYF.

This sequence joins TRBV19 and TRBJ2-2; possibly TRBD1 for D (6 bases). With 4 bases removed from V and 3 bases from J, the gap between germline ends came to 9 bases. The germline gives CDR1 LNHDA, CDR2 SQIVND (reference sequence). The CDR3 is made up of 14 amino acids. In DNA, the CDR3 is TGTGCCAGTAGTACGGACAGACACACCGGGGAGCTGTTTTTT. Its translation is CASSTDRHTGELFF. Using reference TRBV19 and TRBJ2-2 for the parts outside the CDR3, the full variable domain is DGGITQSPKYLFRKEGQNVTLSCEQNLNHDAMYWYRQDPGQGLRLIYYSQIVNDFQKGDIAEGYSVSREKKESFPLTVTSAQKNPTAFYLCASSTDRHTGELFFGEGSRLTVL.

The chain combines TRBV28 with TRBJ1-5, with 11 bases fitting TRBD1. The CDR3 totals 16 residues. CDR1 MDHEN and CDR2 SYDVKM come from the germline V gene. After removal of 5 bases from V and 6 bases from J, the junction contained 9 bases not matched to a gene. In nucleotides, the CDR3 is TGTGCCAGCAGTATGTTTGGGACAGGGGGATTTCAGCCCCAGCATTTT. It specifies CASSMFGTGGFQPQHF.

V and J are TRBV2 and TRBJ2-3; no reliable D call. This CDR3 comprises 14 residues. Germline assignment: CDR1 SNHLY and CDR2 FYNNEI. V was clipped by 3 bases and J by 3 bases, with 10 bases between them. CDR3 loop: CASSDSSSTDTQYF. The CDR3 bases are TGTGCCAGCAGTGACAGTTCTAGTACAGATACGCAGTATTTT.

The rearrangement links TRBV19 to TRBJ2-7; D may be TRBD1 (6 bases). The CDR3 length is 15 residues. The germline V gene encodes CDR1 LNHDA and CDR2 SQIVND (reference sequence). The V gene lost 2 bases and the J gene lost 2 bases, with 13 bases spanning the gap. As DNA, the CDR3 is TGTGCCAGTAGTATAAGCTCAGGGGATACCTACGAGCAGTACTTC. This translates into CASSISSGDTYEQYF.

The chain recombines TRBV5-1 with TRBJ2-3; D perhaps matches TRBD2 (6 bases). Per the germline V gene, CDR1 is SGHRS and CDR2 is YFSETQ. This CDR3 region has 14 residues. Trimming shortened V by 4 bases and J by 4 bases, and 13 bases separated the two germline ends. The CDR3 spells CASSPWRDSDTQYF. CDR3 DNA sequence: TGCGCCAGCAGCCCCTGGAGGGATTCAGATACGCAGTATTTT.